This T cell receptor (beta chain) was obtained from a study of T cell repertoires in cytomegalovirus infection. On the study more broadly: Use of recently identified HLA-C-restricted and well-studied HLA-B-restricted CMV epitopes was part of the study. Indications of both CMV infection and matching HLA type were provided by public TCR beta signatures. Whole-study results and caveats: The response measured ex vivo was dominated by TCR beta clonotypes (HLA-C-restricted and CMV-specific). Using cumulative public TCR beta family frequency, the authors identified those who carried CMV together with the relevant HLA.

TCRdb passed the reads through MiXCR, listing each CDR3 protein once. The sample shows 800,000 to 950,000 distinct CDR3 sequences, 32% of them seen only once. This clonotype was counted only a few times. Its antigen is undetermined. Trimming took off 3 bases at V and 5 bases at J, with 11 bases between the two ends. This CDR3 region has 14 residues. Germline-derived CDR1 and CDR2 are SGHRS and YFSETQ. The specimen comprised cultured CD8+ T cells from PBMCs, sampled from culture after CMV antigen stimulation. The receptor's source is a human donor in good health (CMV status not recorded). Some clones in this sample may be carry-over from other donors' samples. The chain joins TRBV5-1 to TRBJ1-4, with D perhaps TRBD1 (5 bases). The CDR3 region is CASSSREGNEKLFF. In DNA form, the CDR3 reads TGCGCCAGCAGCTCCCGGGAGGGGAATGAAAAACTGTTTTTT.